What follows are 7 T cell receptor beta chains derived from one specimen sequenced in a study of blood T cell repertoires in COVID-19. This table comes from immunoSEQ multiplex PCR, and its TCRdb copy is limited to in-frame clones, with some not included. The table includes 150,000 to 200,000 clones, approximately 90% detected once. Specimen: peripheral blood. The receptors come from a woman over 75 in a cohort sampled during active or convalescent COVID-19.

This chain joins TRBV27 and TRBJ1-2; tentatively, D is TRBD1 (6 bases). The germline V gene has CDR1 MNHEY and CDR2 SMNVEV (reference sequence). V dropped 4 bases and J dropped 4 bases, with 16 bases sitting between them. There are 15 residues in the CDR3. CDR3 loop: CASSSNQGLRYGYTF. The CDR3 bases are TGTGCCAGCAGTTCAAACCAGGGGTTACGCTATGGCTACACCTTC.

The chain carries TRBV5-4 and TRBJ1-4; TRBD1 matches at 8 bases. The CDR3 consists of 15 residues. CDR1 is SGHNT, CDR2 YYREEE, per germline (reference sequence). V was clipped by 1 base and J by 3 bases; unmatched bases: 2. The DNA for the CDR3 is TGTGCCAGCAGCTTGATGGGACAGGCTAATGAAAAACTGTTTTTT. This codes for CASSLMGQANEKLFF.

The chain joins TRBV3-1 (or the pseudogene TRBV3-2) to TRBJ1-2, with 7 positions matching TRBD1. Germline CDR1 and CDR2: LGHDT and YNNKEL (reference sequence). V trimming: 0 bases; J trimming: 8 bases; junction bases outside the gene matches: 9. The CDR3 is 15 residues long. The CDR3 loop is CASSQDYGRGFGYTF. The CDR3 nucleotides are TGTGCCAGCAGCCAAGATTATGGCAGGGGGTTCGGCTACACCTTC.

The chain is built from TRBV7-2 and TRBJ1-2; D is uncertain. V was trimmed by 5 bases and J by 7 bases, leaving 17 bases between them. Germline CDR1 is SGHTA and CDR2 is FQGNSA. The CDR3 is 14 amino acids. Here the CDR3 reads CASSPDWVRGGYTF. CDR3 sequence (DNA): TGTGCCAGCAGCCCGGACTGGGTACGTGGTGGCTACACCTTC. Combining the CDR3 with reference TRBV7-2 and TRBJ1-2 gives the whole variable domain GAGVSQSPSNKVTEKGKDVELRCDPISGHTALYWYRQSLGQGLEFLIYFQGNSAPDKSGLPSDRFSAERTGGSVSTLTIQRTQQEDSAVYLCASSPDWVRGGYTFGSGTRLTVV.

This clone was counted a few times. The V gene is TRBV5-1, the J gene TRBJ2-4, with 7 bases matching TRBD2. In germline, CDR1 is SGHRS, CDR2 YFSETQ. The CDR3 consists of 14 residues. The ends lost 2 bases at V and 8 bases at J; junction bases unmatched: 7. The CDR3 loop reads CASSLKRDRDIQYF. CDR3 in DNA: TGCGCCAGCAGCTTAAAGCGGGATAGGGACATTCAGTACTTC.

The chain recombines TRBV18 with TRBJ2-1, with TRBD1 matching over 9 bases. V trimming: 1 base; J trimming: 10 bases; junction bases outside the gene matches: 8. CDR1 is KGHSH, CDR2 LQKENI, per germline. The CDR3 spans 15 residues. CDR3 nucleotides: TGTGCCAGCTCACCACGGGACAGGGTTTTGTTGGAGCAGTTCTTC. This encodes CASSPRDRVLLEQFF.

The V and J genes are TRBV7-2 and TRBJ1-5; TRBD1 is a possible D gene (5 bases). With 4 bases removed from V and 2 bases from J, the gap between germline ends came to 9 bases. Germline V CDR1 and CDR2: SGHTA, FQGNSA. The length of the CDR3 is 14 residues. The DNA for the CDR3 is TGTGCCAGCAGCTCCCCGGGGGGCAATCAGCCCCAGCATTTT. Protein: CASSSPGGNQPQHF.